These 32 T cell receptor beta chains were all obtained from the same sample, sequenced in a study of Ad26.COV2.S vaccination and SARS-CoV-2 variants. Sample treatment: some 19 received Ad26.COV2.S at low or high dose, single or two shots; about 5 received placebo; per-sample allocation not given. Each sample was drawn 63 days after the first injection (of vaccine or placebo). Clones were sequenced by immunoSEQ multiplex PCR, and TCRdb holds only the in-frame ones, with some missing. The table has about 450,000 clones, about 91% seen once. Material: peripheral blood, obtained in a trial of Ad26.COV2.S vaccine versus placebo. These receptors originate from a person between 18 and 65 years old who received the Ad26.COV2.S COVID-19 vaccine or a placebo.

The J gene is TRBJ2-7, the V gene TRBV18, with D tentatively TRBD2 (5 bases). V was trimmed by 6 bases and J by 3 bases, leaving 27 bases between them. Germline CDR1 reads KGHSH; CDR2 reads LQKENI. The CDR3 sequence is 18 residues long. CDR3 nucleotides: TGTGCCAGCTCCCGCAAACTTCCGGGATCACCCCCTTTCTACGAGCAGTACTTC. Residues: CASSRKLPGSPPFYEQYF.

J is TRBJ2-3 and V is TRBV4-3, with a possible D match to TRBD1 (7 bases). The germline gives CDR1 LGHNA, CDR2 YSLEER. The germline V and J ends were trimmed by 0 bases and 2 bases, with 15 bases remaining between them. This CDR3 has 17 residues. The DNA for the CDR3 is TGCGCCAGCAGCCAAGATCCGGGGGACAGAGCCACAGATACGCAGTATTTT. It codes for CASSQDPGDRATDTQYF.

This clone has only a few counts. The chain recombines TRBV6-6 with TRBJ1-2; 7 bases fit TRBD1. The CDR3 has 13 amino acids. V dropped 2 bases and J dropped 5; count of bases not matched to a gene: 2. Per the germline V gene, CDR1 is MNHNY and CDR2 is SVGAGI (reference sequence). The DNA for the CDR3 is TGTGCCAGCAGTTACAGGGGGCAGTATGGCTACACCTTC. This translates into CASSYRGQYGYTF.

About this clone: One end of the junction does not line up with germline, which may come from a read error. The gene calls are TRBV7-2 and TRBJ2-3; 9 bases align to TRBD2. This CDR3 has 13 residues. Germline V CDR1 and CDR2: SGHTA, FQGNSA. The CDR3 nucleotides read TGTGCCGGCAGCGGGGGGCTCACAGATACGCAGTATTTT. It translates to CAGSGGLTDTQYF.

The chain joins TRBV29-1 to TRBJ2-2; TRBD2 aligns across 12 bases. The trim removed 6 bases at V and 7 bases at J, leaving 6 bases unmatched. Germline V gene sequence: CDR1 SQVTM, CDR2 ANQGSEA. The CDR3 has 14 amino acids. CDR3 DNA: TGCAGCGTCCCTAGCGGGGGGGCCTTCGGGGAGCTGTTTTTT. Its protein product is CSVPSGGAFGELFF.

This chain links TRBV3-1 (or the pseudogene TRBV3-2) with TRBJ1-5; no clear D gene. CDR3 length: 16 amino acids. From germline, CDR1 is LGHDT and CDR2 YNNKEL (reference sequence). V lost 3 bases and J 0 bases, leaving 12 bases between the germline ends. CDR3 DNA: TGTGCCAGCAGCCATTCGGACGGTTATAGCAATCAGCCCCAGCATTTT. Encoded protein: CASSHSDGYSNQPQHF.

The rearrangement links TRBV5-6 to TRBJ2-3, with 16 bases matching TRBD2. The CDR3 loop spans 18 amino acids. Trimming removed 1 base from V and 0 bases from J; junction bases left unmatched: 2. Per the germline V gene, CDR1 is SGHDT and CDR2 is YYEEEE. The CDR3 reads CASSLPGLAGGSTDTQYF. The CDR3 DNA follows: TGTGCCAGCAGCTTGCCGGGACTAGCGGGGGGGAGCACAGATACGCAGTATTTT.

This clone occurred once. This rearrangement joins TRBV4-3 to TRBJ2-7; tentatively, D is TRBD1 (6 bases). Per germline, CDR1 LGHNA and CDR2 YSLEER. The CDR3 sequence is 15 residues long. Trimming pared 3 bases from V and 6 bases from J, leaving 18 bases between. DNA of the CDR3: TGCGCCAGCAGCCAGGATAAACAGGGACGGAGCGAGCAGTACGTC. This gives the protein CASSQDKQGRSEQYV.

This clone was seen once. This chain joins TRBV7-2 and TRBJ1-3; D possibly corresponds to TRBD1 (5 bases). V lost 5 bases, J lost 0 bases, and 11 bases lay in between. CDR3 length: 15 residues. CDR1 and CDR2 (germline): SGHTA, FQGNSA. The CDR3 is CASSPGTYSGNTIYF. The DNA of the CDR3 is TGTGCCAGCAGCCCCGGGACCTACTCTGGAAACACCATATATTTT.

V gene TRBV9 combines with J gene TRBJ2-3; D not resolved. Germline CDR1 SGDLS, CDR2 YYNGEE. The CDR3 runs 13 residues. Trimming removed 7 bases at V and 0 bases at J, with 9 bases between. CDR3: CASGKSSTDTQYF. CDR3 DNA: TGTGCCAGCGGGAAGTCTAGCACAGATACGCAGTATTTT.

V usage is TRBV2 and J usage is TRBJ1-1; D is unresolved. This CDR3 has 15 amino acids. V was trimmed by 2 bases and J by 0 bases, leaving 10 bases between them. Germline CDR1 and CDR2: SNHLY and FYNNEI. The CDR3 DNA follows: TGTGCCAGCAGTGAAATCCCCGGGGTGAACACTGAAGCTTTCTTT. Amino acids: CASSEIPGVNTEAFF.

In DNA form, the CDR3 reads TGTGCCAGCACGTATGGGGGTGAAGCTTTCTTT. Its protein is CASTYGGEAFF. V is TRBV7-2 and J is TRBJ1-1; TRBD1 might be the D (5 bases). With 7 bases removed from V and 7 bases from J, the gap between germline ends came to 10 bases. CDR3 length: 11 residues. CDR1 and CDR2 (germline): SGHTA, FQGNSA.

The CDR3 reads CASSVAGQGVHEQYF. The CDR3 DNA reads as TGTGCCAGCAGCGTCGCGGGACAGGGGGTGCACGAGCAGTACTTC. The rearrangement links TRBV28 to TRBJ2-7; 11 bases are a match to TRBD1. With V trimmed by 6 bases and J by 5 bases, 9 bases remained unmatched. Germline assignment: CDR1 MDHEN and CDR2 SYDVKM. The CDR3 is made up of 15 amino acids.

The chain couples TRBV5-4 to TRBJ2-3; possibly TRBD2 for D (5 bases). In germline, CDR1 is SGHNT, CDR2 YYREEE (reference sequence). The CDR3 has 15 residues. The V gene lost 2 bases and the J gene lost 7 bases, with 17 bases spanning the gap. CDR3: CASSLSIGMGNTQYF. In DNA form, the CDR3 reads TGTGCCAGCAGCTTATCTATCGGGATGGGGAATACGCAGTATTTT.

Comment on this clone: The sample contains more than one DNA sequence encoding this CDR3. This sequence joins TRBV28 and TRBJ1-2; D gene ambiguous. The germline V gene has CDR1 MDHEN and CDR2 SYDVKM. With 2 bases removed from V and 1 base from J, the gap between germline ends came to 2 bases. This CDR3 region has 12 residues. As DNA, the CDR3 is TGTGCCAGCAGTTTAGGTAACTATGGCTACACCTTC. Protein: CASSLGNYGYTF.

This chain connects TRBV5-8 to TRBJ2-5; possible D gene TRBD2, 5 bases. Trimming shortened V by 2 bases and J by 5 bases, and 19 bases separated the two germline ends. CDR1 SGHTS and CDR2 YDEGEE come from the germline V gene. The CDR3 has 16 residues. This chain's CDR3 is CASSFQADEVGETQYF. In DNA, the CDR3 is TGTGCCAGCAGCTTCCAAGCGGACGAGGTCGGGGAGACCCAGTACTTC.

This chain joins TRBV16 and TRBJ2-7; no definite D call. The ends were cut back, 2 bases at V and 3 bases at J, with 20 bases in the middle. Germline values: CDR1 KGHSY, CDR2 FQNENV. This CDR3 contains 17 residues. The CDR3 nucleotides are TGTGCCAGCAGCCAAGCCACGGGTGGGTTTCCCGGCTACGAGCAGTACTTC. It codes for CASSQATGGFPGYEQYF.

The V call is TRBV4-3, the J call TRBJ2-3, with 10 positions matching TRBD2. The trim removed 1 base at V and 2 bases at J, leaving 6 bases unmatched. Germline V gene sequence: CDR1 LGHNA, CDR2 YSLEER. The CDR3 contains 17 residues. The CDR3 DNA reads TGCGCCAGCAGCCAAGCGTCTAGCGGGAGTTTCACAGATACGCAGTATTTT. This translates into CASSQASSGSFTDTQYF.

The V gene is TRBV6-5, the J gene TRBJ1-2; D possibly corresponds to TRBD1 (5 bases). The CDR3 sequence is 15 residues long. Germline CDR1 reads MNHEY; CDR2 reads SVGAGI. V lost 5 bases, J lost 4 bases, and 17 bases lay in between. In DNA form, the CDR3 reads TGTGCCAGCAGTCTAACGGACACATTGGCCTATGGCTACACCTTC. This translates into CASSLTDTLAYGYTF.

As for this clone: The same CDR3 can be traced to other DNA sequences in this sample. This chain joins TRBV13 and TRBJ2-5; 8 bases are a match to TRBD1. The CDR3 has 15 amino acids. The V gene end was trimmed by 5 bases and the J gene end by 5 bases; junction bases not matched to a gene: 10. Germline CDR1 reads PRHDT; CDR2 reads FYEKMQ (reference sequence). CDR3 DNA: TGTGCCAGCAGCACCTGGACAGGGTCGAGGGAGACCCAGTACTTC. Protein: CASSTWTGSRETQYF.

This chain connects TRBV7-9 to TRBJ2-5; D ambiguous. V was shortened by 5 bases and J by 4 bases, with 23 bases between the two germline ends. The CDR3 length is 17 residues. Germline CDR1 and CDR2: SEHNR and FQNEAQ (reference sequence). The CDR3 sequence is CASSPKLWLGSAETQYF. CDR3 nucleotides: TGTGCCAGCAGCCCAAAGTTGTGGCTAGGGTCGGCAGAGACCCAGTACTTC.

The V gene is TRBV24-1, the J gene TRBJ2-1; D uncertain. Germline CDR1 is KGHDR and CDR2 is SFDVKD. The V gene lost 10 bases and the J gene lost 3 bases, with 9 bases spanning the gap. This CDR3 comprises 12 residues. CDR3 DNA sequence: TGTGCCACAGGGCCCAACTACAATGAGCAGTTCTTC. It translates to CATGPNYNEQFF.

The chain links TRBV27 to TRBJ2-3; 7 positions agree with TRBD2. The J segment lost 2 bases and the V segment lost 2 bases, leaving 10 bases of the junction unmatched. The CDR3 has 17 amino acids. Germline V gene sequence: CDR1 MNHEY, CDR2 SMNVEV (reference sequence). In DNA form, the CDR3 reads TGTGCCAGCAGTTTAATATGGGCGGGAGTTCTCACAGATACGCAGTATTTT. This sequence encodes CASSLIWAGVLTDTQYF.

This rearrangement joins TRBV5-4 to TRBJ1-1; TRBD1 is a possible D gene (5 bases). The germline V and J ends were trimmed by 9 bases and 10 bases, with 16 bases remaining between them. Germline lookup yields CDR1 SGHNT and CDR2 YYREEE (reference sequence). The CDR3 runs to 11 residues. The CDR3 protein is CATQGVLGAFF. CDR3 nucleotide sequence: TGTGCCACACAAGGGGTTCTGGGAGCTTTCTTT.

This chain joins TRBV28 and TRBJ1-4, with D unclear. There are 14 residues in the CDR3. Germline V lookup: CDR1 MDHEN, CDR2 SYDVKM. V lost 3 bases, J lost 5 bases, and 10 bases lay in between. Here the CDR3 reads CASSLVSANEKLFF. The CDR3 nucleotides are TGTGCCAGCAGTTTGGTTTCGGCGAATGAAAAACTGTTTTTT.

The chain joins TRBV5-1 to TRBJ2-1, with D perhaps TRBD1 (5 bases). Germline-derived CDR1 and CDR2 are SGHRS and YFSETQ. This CDR3 spans 15 amino acids. Trimming cost V 0 bases and J 10 bases, with 17 bases left between them. Written as DNA, the CDR3 is TGCGCCAGCAGCTTGGAAACAGGAACCTACGGCGAGCAGTTCTTC. It encodes CASSLETGTYGEQFF.

The V gene is TRBV7-3, the J gene TRBJ2-7, with D possibly being TRBD1 or TRBD2 (5 bases each). Looked up from germline, CDR1 is SGHTA and CDR2 is FQGTGA. V was pared by 5 bases and J by 2 bases, with 19 bases between. The CDR3 loop spans 16 amino acids. The CDR3 sequence: CASSLQGPGTAYEQYF. In DNA form, the CDR3 reads TGTGCCAGCAGCCTCCAAGGGCCAGGGACGGCCTACGAGCAGTACTTC.

V is TRBV7-9 and J is TRBJ2-7, with D possibly being TRBD2 (5 bases). The CDR3 totals 13 residues. Germline V CDR1 and CDR2: SEHNR, FQNEAQ (reference sequence). Trimming shortened V by 6 bases and J by 4 bases, and 13 bases separated the two germline ends. The CDR3 here is CASSEARRYEQYV. CDR3 coding DNA: TGTGCCAGCAGTGAGGCCCGGAGGTACGAGCAGTACGTC.

This clone was detected once. The CDR3: CASSPGQGGNTEAFF. Here the CDR3 DNA reads TGTGCCAGCAGCCCGGGCCAGGGGGGGAACACTGAAGCTTTCTTT. The chain couples TRBV7-9 to TRBJ1-1; 7 nucleotides match TRBD1. The junction had 7 bases not matched to a gene; V was cut back by 5 bases and J by 1 base. The germline gives CDR1 SEHNR, CDR2 FQNEAQ (reference sequence). This CDR3 is built from 15 residues.

This clone showed up just once. V and J are TRBV5-1 and TRBJ1-6, with 8 bases matching TRBD1. This CDR3 is built from 16 residues. With 6 bases clipped from V and 9 bases from J, the junction kept 14 bases outside the gene matches. Germline lookup yields CDR1 SGHRS and CDR2 YFSETQ. CDR3 protein: CASTEFITGGGSPLHF. The CDR3 region has the DNA TGCGCCAGCACCGAGTTCATTACAGGGGGGGGTTCACCCCTCCACTTT. The full variable domain, rest sourced from reference TRBV5-1 and TRBJ1-6, is KAGVTQTPRYLIKTRGQQVTLSCSPISGHRSVSWYQQTPGQGLQFLFEYFSETQRNKGNFPGRFSGRQFSNSRSEMNVSTLELGDSALYLCASTEFITGGGSPLHFGNGTRLTVT.

The chain carries TRBV6-5 and TRBJ1-2, with D unresolved. Germline lookup yields CDR1 MNHEY and CDR2 SVGAGI. V lost 0 bases and J lost 8, with 10 bases in between. The CDR3 spans 13 residues. Here the CDR3 DNA reads TGTGCCAGCAGTTACTCGAAGGGCTACGGCTACACCTTC. It translates to CASSYSKGYGYTF.

The chain has TRBV25-1 and TRBJ1-2; D gene ambiguous. V gave up 8 bases and J gave up 7 bases, with 11 bases separating them. Germline CDR1 MGHDK, CDR2 SYGVNS. There are 11 residues in the CDR3. The CDR3 loop reads CASADGSGYTF. The CDR3 bases are TGTGCCAGCGCGGATGGATCTGGCTACACCTTC.